Below are 12 T cell receptor beta chains sequenced from a single sample in a study of blood T cells in healthy people across ages. Next came a second PCR, run for about 6 to 12 cycles, which used a sample-barcoded 5' primer along with a J-beta primer mix. Each CDR3 protein is one row after TCRdb ran MiXCR on the 5' RACE reads. The sample shows about 2 million distinct CDR3 sequences, about 49% of them seen only once. Sequenced input: blood. The receptors come from a woman aged 40 to 50 in good health.

The chain joins TRBV12-3 or TRBV12-4 to TRBJ2-4, with 13 bases lining up with TRBD2. This CDR3 is 19 amino acids long. Trimming took 4 bases from V and 0 from J; bases not matched to a gene: 9. In DNA, the CDR3 is TGTGCCAGCAGTTCCGGACTAGCGGGGGCCCCGATAGCCAAAAACATTCAGTACTTC. Protein product: CASSSGLAGAPIAKNIQYF.

The J gene is TRBJ2-3, the V gene TRBV3-1; TRBD2 aligns across 10 bases. Germline assignment: CDR1 LGHDT and CDR2 YNNKEL (reference sequence). CDR3 size: 22 residues. The V gene end was trimmed by 1 base and the J gene end by 1 base; junction bases not matched to a gene: 20. CDR3 loop: CASSQVVLAGTRRRLGTDTQYF. In nucleotides, the CDR3 is TGTGCCAGCAGCCAAGTGGTACTAGCGGGGACTCGGCGGCGTTTGGGCACAGATACGCAGTATTTT.

This chain uses TRBV6-6 with TRBJ2-3, with TRBD2 matching over 10 bases. The CDR3 is 16 residues long. The J segment lost 0 bases and the V segment lost 2 bases, leaving 2 bases of the junction unmatched. CDR1 is MNHNY and CDR2 is SVGAGI in the germline V gene (reference sequence). DNA for the CDR3: TGTGCCAGCAGTTACGTACTAGCGGGGAGCACAGATACGCAGTATTTT. It encodes CASSYVLAGSTDTQYF.

The genes are TRBV5-5 and TRBJ1-6; D gene unclear. Between the trimmed V and J ends, which lost 7 bases and 10 bases, there was a span of 9 bases. Germline CDR1 reads SGHKS; CDR2 reads YYEKEE (reference sequence). This CDR3 is 11 amino acids long. The CDR3 DNA reads TGTGCCAGCGGAATCGGGTCACCCCTCCACTTT. Translation gives CASGIGSPLHF.

The chain couples TRBV20-1 to TRBJ1-6; D perhaps matches TRBD1 (5 bases). Trimming cost V 6 bases and J 10 bases, with 19 bases left between them. CDR3 length: 14 residues. CDR1 and CDR2 from the germline V gene are DFQATT and SNEGSKA (reference sequence). CDR3 sequence: CSAKMGLARSPLHF. The CDR3 DNA sequence: TGCAGTGCCAAAATGGGGCTCGCTAGATCACCCCTCCACTTT.

The chain employs TRBV4-3 and TRBJ1-6; a weak D match, TRBD1 (5 bases). This CDR3 contains 17 residues. Per the germline V gene, CDR1 is LGHNA and CDR2 is YSLEER. Trimming left V 2 bases short and J 9 bases short, with 20 bases between. CDR3 sequence (DNA): TGCGCCAGCAGCCAATCCGGGACTGAGATTGGGAGTTCACCCCTCCACTTT. Translating it yields CASSQSGTEIGSSPLHF.

The chain combines TRBV7-2 with TRBJ2-4; no definite D call. The DNA end is a closer match to TRBJ2-5, so the J assignment may be wrong. The CDR3 is made up of 13 amino acids. Germline CDR1 reads SGHTA; CDR2 reads FQGNSA. The CDR3 spells CASSQPNKETQYF. The CDR3, as DNA: TGTGCCAGCAGCCAACCCAATAAAGAGACCCAGTACTTC.

This clonotype was picked up a small number of times. The chain joins TRBV20-1 to TRBJ2-3, with D possibly TRBD2 on 5 matching bases. Germline CDR1 and CDR2: DFQATT and SNEGSKA (reference sequence). V lost 5 bases to trimming and J lost 4 bases, with 13 bases between them. The CDR3 consists of 13 residues. The CDR3, as DNA: TGCAGTGCTGGCCCCCCGGGATCAGATACGCAGTATTTT. It codes for CSAGPPGSDTQYF.

V usage is TRBV20-1 and J usage is TRBJ2-3, with 7 bases fitting TRBD2. V was clipped by 3 bases and J by 8 bases; unmatched bases: 17. This CDR3 comprises 16 residues. Germline-derived CDR1 and CDR2 are DFQATT and SNEGSKA (reference sequence). The CDR3 coding sequence is TGCAGTGCTAGGTCAGGCGGCGGGGGTGGTAGGGGTACGCAGTATTTT. Protein sequence: CSARSGGGGGRGTQYF.

The rearrangement links TRBV5-1 to TRBJ2-3; D ambiguous. Germline V gives CDR1 SGHRS, CDR2 YFSETQ. CDR3 length: 14 residues. Trimming cost V 0 bases and J 5 bases, with 10 bases left between them. The CDR3 DNA reads as TGCGCCAGCAGCTTGGAGACATCTAGAGATACGCAGTATTTT. Translating gives CASSLETSRDTQYF.

This chain connects TRBV20-1 to TRBJ2-1; TRBD2 matches 10 bases. The CDR3 consists of 14 residues. The trim removed 2 bases at V and 7 bases at J, leaving 5 bases unmatched. Germline V lookup: CDR1 DFQATT, CDR2 SNEGSKA (reference sequence). The CDR3: CSARYSGGTNEQFF. CDR3 in DNA: TGCAGTGCTAGATATAGCGGGGGGACTAATGAGCAGTTCTTC.

This rearrangement joins TRBV7-2 to TRBJ2-1; D tentatively fits TRBD1 or TRBD2 (5 bases each). Germline V gene data show CDR1 as SGHTA and CDR2 as FQGNSA. The CDR3 loop spans 14 amino acids. The V end lost 3 bases, the J end lost 3 bases, and 9 bases lay between the germline ends. CDR3 sequence reads: CASSFGADYNEQFF. CDR3 in DNA: TGTGCCAGCAGCTTCGGGGCGGACTACAATGAGCAGTTCTTC.